Listed below are T cell receptor beta chains from one sample, sequenced in a study of blood T cells in healthy people across ages. One entry per CDR3 protein, called by TCRdb with MiXCR from the 5' RACE reads. The table lists 730,000 or so distinct CDR3 sequences, less than 45% of them singletons. Sequencing was carried out using blood. Source of these receptors: a man older than 75 in good health. Both conserved end residues are part of each CDR3. Fields, in order: J gene, D gene, V gene, clone size, CDR3 protein, CDR3 DNA. The D gene is left open where the match is weak. Only some rows state a clone size, as once, few, many or a class for expanded clones.

J gene: TRBJ1-5
D gene: .
V gene: TRBV28
clone size: .
CDR3 protein: CASSFRTTGFSNQPQHF
CDR3 DNA: TGTGCCAGCAGTTTCCGGACCACAGGTTTTAGCAATCAGCCCCAGCATTTT

J gene: TRBJ2-1
D gene: .
V gene: TRBV6-2/TRBV6-3
clone size: .
CDR3 protein: CASSYPGWLAAESRSRRGEQFF
CDR3 DNA: TGTGCCAGCAGTTACCCCGGGTGGCTAGCAGCAGAGTCCCGCTCAAGGAGGGGTGAGCAGTTCTTC

J gene: TRBJ2-2
D gene: .
V gene: TRBV24-1
clone size: few
CDR3 protein: CATSDGGMNTGELFF
CDR3 DNA: TGTGCCACCAGTGATGGGGGTATGAACACCGGGGAGCTGTTTTTT

J gene: TRBJ2-3
D gene: .
V gene: TRBV2
clone size: .
CDR3 protein: CASSREVTDTQYF
CDR3 DNA: TGTGCCAGCAGTAGGGAGGTCACAGATACGCAGTATTTT

J gene: TRBJ2-5
D gene: .
V gene: TRBV7-9
clone size: .
CDR3 protein: CASGPGPIGQETQYF
CDR3 DNA: TGTGCCAGCGGGCCGGGCCCTATCGGCCAAGAGACCCAGTACTTC

J gene: TRBJ2-1
D gene: .
V gene: TRBV6-6
clone size: few
CDR3 protein: CASSSQDSSYNEQFF
CDR3 DNA: TGTGCCAGCAGTTCACAGGACAGCTCCTACAATGAGCAGTTCTTC

J gene: TRBJ2-3
D gene: .
V gene: TRBV7-2
clone size: few
CDR3 protein: CASSPHSGTDTQYF
CDR3 DNA: TGTGCCAGCAGCCCCCACTCTGGCACAGATACGCAGTATTTT

J gene: TRBJ2-1
D gene: .
V gene: TRBV7-2
clone size: many
CDR3 protein: CASSRTQENEQFF
CDR3 DNA: TGTGCCAGCAGCAGAACACAGGAGAATGAGCAGTTCTTC

J gene: TRBJ2-5
D gene: .
V gene: TRBV28
clone size: few
CDR3 protein: CASSQRFNQETQYF
CDR3 DNA: TGTGCCAGCAGCCAGAGGTTTAACCAAGAGACCCAGTACTTC

J gene: TRBJ1-4
D gene: .
V gene: TRBV20-1
clone size: once
CDR3 protein: CSASSGASDEKLFF
CDR3 DNA: TGCAGTGCTAGTTCGGGGGCTTCAGATGAAAAACTGTTTTTT

J gene: TRBJ2-2
D gene: .
V gene: TRBV6-5
clone size: .
CDR3 protein: CASSYELPGELFF
CDR3 DNA: TGTGCCAGCAGTTACGAGTTGCCCGGGGAGCTGTTTTTT

J gene: TRBJ2-7
D gene: .
V gene: TRBV29-1
clone size: .
CDR3 protein: CSALNSSYEQYF
CDR3 DNA: TGCAGCGCGCTGAACAGCTCCTACGAGCAGTACTTC

J gene: TRBJ1-4
D gene: .
V gene: TRBV4-1
clone size: .
CDR3 protein: CASSQEGSGQTPVKLFF
CDR3 DNA: TGCGCCAGCAGCCAAGAGGGTTCGGGACAAACTCCAGTAAAACTGTTTTTT

J gene: TRBJ1-5
D gene: .
V gene: TRBV6-2/TRBV6-3
clone size: .
CDR3 protein: CASRKNRDQPQHF
CDR3 DNA: TGTGCCAGCAGGAAGAACAGGGATCAGCCCCAGCATTTT

J gene: TRBJ2-5
D gene: .
V gene: TRBV11-2
clone size: few
CDR3 protein: CASSQTAQSPQETQYF
CDR3 DNA: TGTGCCAGCAGCCAGACCGCACAGTCTCCCCAAGAGACCCAGTACTTC

J gene: TRBJ2-1
D gene: .
V gene: TRBV6-5
clone size: .
CDR3 protein: CASSSVGVAEARSYNEQFF
CDR3 DNA: TGTGCCAGCAGTTCCGTGGGGGTAGCGGAGGCCCGCAGCTACAATGAGCAGTTCTTC

J gene: TRBJ1-1
D gene: .
V gene: TRBV28
clone size: few
CDR3 protein: CASSFPTENTEAFF
CDR3 DNA: TGTGCCAGCAGTTTCCCCACAGAGAACACTGAAGCTTTCTTT

J gene: TRBJ2-7
D gene: TRBD1
V gene: TRBV6-5
clone size: .
CDR3 protein: CASSYLLTSGTGGNEQYF
CDR3 DNA: TGTGCCAGCAGTTACTTGCTCACTTCCGGGACAGGGGGGAACGAGCAGTACTTC

J gene: TRBJ2-5
D gene: TRBD1
V gene: TRBV6-5
clone size: .
CDR3 protein: CASRESTGSLVEQYF
CDR3 DNA: TGTGCCAGCAGGGAGTCGACAGGGTCACTGGTGGAGCAGTACTTC

J gene: TRBJ2-1
D gene: TRBD1
V gene: TRBV10-3
clone size: few
CDR3 protein: CAIWDRGNNEQFF
CDR3 DNA: TGTGCCATCTGGGACAGGGGAAACAATGAGCAGTTCTTC

J gene: TRBJ2-5
D gene: .
V gene: TRBV3-1
clone size: .
CDR3 protein: CASSPRSTQETQYF
CDR3 DNA: TGTGCCAGCAGCCCCCGGTCGACCCAAGAGACCCAGTACTTC

J gene: TRBJ2-5
D gene: .
V gene: TRBV10-3
clone size: .
CDR3 protein: CAISAGAKETQYF
CDR3 DNA: TGTGCCATCAGTGCCGGGGCGAAGGAGACCCAGTACTTC

J gene: TRBJ2-7
D gene: .
V gene: TRBV6-5
clone size: few
CDR3 protein: CASSYLQGEEQYF
CDR3 DNA: TGTGCCAGCAGTTACCTCCAGGGCGAAGAGCAGTACTTC

J gene: TRBJ2-5
D gene: .
V gene: TRBV4-2
clone size: .
CDR3 protein: CASSQDNGGREQYF
CDR3 DNA: TGTGCCAGCAGCCAAGACAACGGGGGGCGTGAGCAGTACTTC

J gene: TRBJ2-6
D gene: .
V gene: TRBV20-1
clone size: .
CDR3 protein: CSAPRPPEGANVLTF
CDR3 DNA: TGCAGTGCCCCTCGCCCTCCCGAAGGGGCCAACGTCCTGACTTTC

J gene: TRBJ2-7
D gene: .
V gene: TRBV9
clone size: .
CDR3 protein: CASSVSPAAGEQYF
CDR3 DNA: TGTGCCAGCAGCGTTTCCCCCGCGGCGGGTGAGCAGTACTTC

J gene: TRBJ2-1
D gene: .
V gene: TRBV10-3
clone size: .
CDR3 protein: CAISGADYIPYNEQFF
CDR3 DNA: TGTGCCATCAGTGGGGCTGACTATATACCTTACAATGAGCAGTTCTTC

J gene: TRBJ2-7
D gene: TRBD2
V gene: TRBV4-3
clone size: .
CDR3 protein: CASSPRAGTTYEQYF
CDR3 DNA: TGCGCCAGCAGCCCGCGGGCAGGGACTACCTACGAGCAGTACTTC

J gene: TRBJ2-7
D gene: .
V gene: TRBV5-1
clone size: .
CDR3 protein: CASSLFSLDSYEQYF
CDR3 DNA: TGCGCCAGCAGCCTCTTCAGCTTGGACAGCTACGAGCAGTACTTC

J gene: TRBJ2-7
D gene: TRBD2
V gene: TRBV11-3
clone size: .
CDR3 protein: CASSLEASGINEQYF
CDR3 DNA: TGTGCCAGCAGCTTAGAGGCCAGCGGGATAAACGAGCAGTACTTC

J gene: TRBJ2-1
D gene: TRBD1
V gene: TRBV27
clone size: .
CDR3 protein: CASSSRQGSLNEQFF
CDR3 DNA: TGTGCCAGCAGTTCTCGACAGGGCAGCCTTAATGAGCAGTTCTTC

J gene: TRBJ2-4
D gene: .
V gene: TRBV7-9
clone size: .
CDR3 protein: CASSSGGGGNIQYF
CDR3 DNA: TGTGCCAGCAGCTCCGGGGGTGGTGGAAACATTCAGTACTTC

J gene: TRBJ2-7
D gene: TRBD1
V gene: TRBV28
clone size: few
CDR3 protein: CASSFGTATNYEQYF
CDR3 DNA: TGTGCCAGCAGTTTCGGGACAGCGACGAACTACGAGCAGTACTTC

J gene: TRBJ1-2
D gene: .
V gene: TRBV4-2
clone size: .
CDR3 protein: CASSQETGKDYGYTF
CDR3 DNA: TGTGCCAGCAGCCAAGAAACAGGGAAGGACTATGGCTACACCTTC

J gene: TRBJ1-1
D gene: .
V gene: TRBV4-3
clone size: .
CDR3 protein: CASSQAGFNTEAFF
CDR3 DNA: TGCGCCAGCAGCCAAGCAGGGTTCAACACTGAAGCTTTCTTT

J gene: TRBJ2-5
D gene: TRBD2
V gene: TRBV2
clone size: few
CDR3 protein: CASSDGSSGGQETQYF
CDR3 DNA: TGTGCCAGCAGTGATGGGTCTAGCGGGGGGCAAGAGACCCAGTACTTC

J gene: TRBJ2-6
D gene: .
V gene: TRBV27
clone size: many
CDR3 protein: CASTSTGFSGANVLTF
CDR3 DNA: TGTGCCAGCACCTCGACAGGATTCTCTGGGGCCAACGTCCTGACTTTC

J gene: TRBJ1-4
D gene: .
V gene: TRBV14
clone size: .
CDR3 protein: CASSQLGLGEKLFF
CDR3 DNA: TGTGCCAGCAGCCAATTGGGGCTTGGTGAAAAACTGTTTTTT

J gene: TRBJ2-2
D gene: .
V gene: TRBV29-1
clone size: few
CDR3 protein: CSVWTLLNTGELFF
CDR3 DNA: TGCAGCGTTTGGACCTTACTTAACACCGGGGAGCTGTTTTTT

J gene: TRBJ2-3
D gene: .
V gene: TRBV10-1
clone size: .
CDR3 protein: CASNGQPTDTQYF
CDR3 DNA: TGCGCCAGCAATGGACAACCCACAGATACGCAGTATTTT

J gene: TRBJ2-1
D gene: TRBD1
V gene: TRBV6-2/TRBV6-3
clone size: few
CDR3 protein: CASRQSGTGNNEQFF
CDR3 DNA: TGTGCCAGCAGACAATCCGGGACAGGGAACAATGAGCAGTTCTTC

J gene: TRBJ2-1
D gene: TRBD2
V gene: TRBV24-1
clone size: .
CDR3 protein: CATSALAGDYNEQFF
CDR3 DNA: TGTGCCACCAGTGCTCTAGCGGGGGACTACAATGAGCAGTTCTTC

J gene: TRBJ2-1
D gene: .
V gene: TRBV6-2/TRBV6-3
clone size: .
CDR3 protein: CASSYGVGPVYEQFF
CDR3 DNA: TGTGCCAGCAGTTACGGCGTAGGGCCGGTCTATGAGCAGTTCTTC

J gene: TRBJ2-7
D gene: .
V gene: TRBV6-2/TRBV6-3
clone size: many
CDR3 protein: CASGDTPTYEQYF
CDR3 DNA: TGTGCCAGCGGGGACACTCCGACCTACGAGCAGTACTTC

J gene: TRBJ2-7
D gene: TRBD2
V gene: TRBV5-1
clone size: few
CDR3 protein: CASSLDGTSGTEYF
CDR3 DNA: TGCGCCAGCAGCTTGGACGGGACTAGCGGGACGGAGTACTTC

J gene: TRBJ2-7
D gene: .
V gene: TRBV7-2
clone size: .
CDR3 protein: CASSSVPYEQYF
CDR3 DNA: TGTGCCAGCAGCTCCGTCCCCTACGAGCAGTACTTC

J gene: TRBJ2-7
D gene: TRBD1
V gene: TRBV11-3
clone size: once
CDR3 protein: CASSQGQGSAYEQYF
CDR3 DNA: TGTGCCAGCAGCCAAGGACAGGGATCCGCCTACGAGCAGTACTTC

J gene: TRBJ2-3
D gene: .
V gene: TRBV3-1
clone size: .
CDR3 protein: CASSQVADGTDTQYF
CDR3 DNA: TGTGCCAGCAGCCAAGTCGCGGACGGCACAGATACGCAGTATTTT

J gene: TRBJ2-7
D gene: .
V gene: TRBV6-6
clone size: .
CDR3 protein: CASTIGRGPGEQYF
CDR3 DNA: TGTGCCAGCACCATAGGCCGGGGACCTGGGGAGCAGTACTTC